Below, 10 T cell receptor beta chains from the same sample are listed, as sequenced in a study of cytomegalovirus exposure and HLA in healthy donors. PCR primers comprised 60 Vbeta and 13 Jbeta primers. Here immunoSEQ multiplex PCR was the method, and the copy in TCRdb shows in-frame clones only, minus some. The sample lists approximately 67,000 clones; about 70% were seen once. The sequenced material came from PBMCs. These receptors were collected from a woman aged 30 to 39 in good health and CMV-seronegative.

This sequence joins TRBV9 and TRBJ1-2; 9 nucleotides match TRBD1. V was pared by 1 base and J by 8 bases, with 6 bases of the junction left unmatched. Germline loops: CDR1 SGDLS, CDR2 YYNGEE. This CDR3 is built from 14 residues. In DNA, the CDR3 is TGTGCCAGCAGCGTATTGGACAGGGGCCCCGGCTACACCTTC. Translation gives CASSVLDRGPGYTF.

The chain has TRBV5-1 and TRBJ2-5, with a weak D call TRBD1 (6 bases). Looked up from germline, CDR1 is SGHRS and CDR2 is YFSETQ. The CDR3 has 15 amino acids. V lost 0 bases to trimming and J lost 4 bases, with 13 bases between them. CDR3 amino acids: CASSLGQGRGETQYF. CDR3 nucleotide sequence: TGCGCCAGCAGCTTGGGGCAGGGGAGAGGAGAGACCCAGTACTTC. Based on the CDR3 plus reference TRBV5-1 and TRBJ2-5, the full variable domain is KAGVTQTPRYLIKTRGQQVTLSCSPISGHRSVSWYQQTPGQGLQFLFEYFSETQRNKGNFPGRFSGRQFSNSRSEMNVSTLELGDSALYLCASSLGQGRGETQYFGPGTRLLVL.

The CDR3 sequence is CASSADLVTEAFF. As DNA, the CDR3 is TGTGCCAGCAGCGCAGATTTGGTTACTGAAGCTTTCTTT. The V gene is TRBV5-6, the J gene TRBJ1-1; D remains unclear. The germline V and J ends were trimmed by 4 bases and 5 bases, with 12 bases remaining between them. Germline CDR1 SGHDT, CDR2 YYEEEE. The CDR3 length is 13 residues.

The V and J genes are TRBV5-4 and TRBJ2-1; 8 bases align to TRBD1. The germline CDR1 and CDR2 sequences are SGHNT and YYREEE (reference sequence). J was trimmed by 8 bases and V by 4 bases; bases with no gene match: 11. The CDR3 is made up of 15 amino acids. CDR3 sequence: CASSLKQGASDEQFF. CDR3 nucleotide sequence: TGTGCCAGCAGCCTTAAGCAGGGGGCAAGCGATGAGCAGTTCTTC.

CDR3 sequence reads: CASSSTGTSDPYEQYF. The DNA for the CDR3 is TGTGCCAGCAGCTCAACTGGGACTAGCGATCCCTACGAGCAGTACTTC. The rearrangement uses TRBV7-9 and TRBJ2-7, with 10 bases lining up with TRBD2. The junction had 8 bases not matched to a gene; V was cut back by 4 bases and J by 2 bases. Germline CDR1 SEHNR, CDR2 FQNEAQ (reference sequence). There are 16 residues in the CDR3.

The V call is TRBV5-1, the J call TRBJ1-3; D perhaps matches TRBD1 (6 bases). CDR1 and CDR2 (germline): SGHRS, YFSETQ. This CDR3 has 15 residues. The V gene lost 4 bases and the J gene lost 0 bases, with 11 bases spanning the gap. For the CDR3, the DNA is TGCGCCAGCAGCCAGGACAGAGTCTCTGGAAACACCATATATTTT. It is translated as CASSQDRVSGNTIYF.

DNA of the CDR3: TGTGCCAGCTCACCACTAGGGACAGGGACAGATACGCAGTATTTT. This gives the protein CASSPLGTGTDTQYF. This chain connects TRBV18 to TRBJ2-3, with 9 bases lining up with TRBD1. Trimming cost V 1 base and J 3 bases; bases outside gene matches: 2. The length of the CDR3 is 15 residues. The germline gives CDR1 KGHSH, CDR2 LQKENI.

The rearrangement joins TRBV19 to TRBJ2-7, with a weak D call TRBD2 (6 bases). Germline-derived CDR1 and CDR2 are LNHDA and SQIVND (reference sequence). V was clipped by 5 bases and J by 3 bases, with 11 bases between them. The length of the CDR3 is 13 residues. Written as DNA, the CDR3 is TGTGCCAGTAGTGCCGGGGGTCTCTACGAGCAGTACTTC. This codes for CASSAGGLYEQYF.

The sample holds a few counts of this clone. The J gene is TRBJ1-1, the V gene TRBV4-2; no reliable D call. The germline V gene encodes CDR1 LGHNA and CDR2 YNFKEQ. CDR3 length equals 13 residues. V gave up 3 bases and J gave up 1 base, with 6 bases separating them. CDR3 amino acids: CASSQAPNTEAFF. The CDR3, as DNA: TGTGCCAGCAGCCAGGCCCCGAACACTGAAGCTTTCTTT.

This clone was picked up a small number of times. The chain carries TRBV18 and TRBJ2-7; 8 positions match TRBD1. The CDR3 runs to 15 residues. Germline assignment: CDR1 KGHSH and CDR2 LQKENI. The trim removed 5 bases at V and 1 base at J, leaving 7 bases unmatched. The CDR3: CASSSGTGLSYEQYF. CDR3 sequence (DNA): TGTGCCAGCTCATCAGGGACAGGTCTATCCTACGAGCAGTACTTC.